This T cell receptor (beta chain) originates from a study of blood T cell repertoires in COVID-19. The table came from immunoSEQ multiplex PCR; TCRdb's copy has only in-frame clones and leaves some out. This sample has fewer than 200,000 clones, with more than 85% found just once. Germline-derived CDR1 and CDR2 are MNHEY and SVGAGI. V shed 6 bases and J shed 5 bases, with 14 bases lying between them. The CDR3 covers 14 residues. J is TRBJ1-5 and V is TRBV6-5; D gene ambiguous. The receptor comes from a man aged 40-49 years with active or convalescent COVID-19. Material: peripheral blood. CDR3 amino acids: CASSATPQDQPQHF. The CDR3 nucleotides are TGTGCCAGCAGCGCCACACCACAAGATCAGCCCCAGCATTTT.